The 28 T cell receptor beta chains below all came from one sample that was sequenced in a study of cytomegalovirus exposure and HLA in healthy donors. Primers included in the PCR were 60 Vbeta and 13 Jbeta primers. Assay: immunoSEQ multiplex PCR; the TCRdb copy retains only in-frame clones and omits some. Among about 110,000 clones, around four fifths were seen once, and the ten largest hold 7.7%. The sequenced material came from PBMCs. The source is a woman aged 45 to 65 in good health and CMV-seropositive.

This chain links TRBV19 with TRBJ2-2; 9 bases are shared with TRBD1. The length of the CDR3 is 16 residues. Trimming removed 5 bases from V and 5 bases from J; junction bases left unmatched: 9. Germline V lookup: CDR1 LNHDA, CDR2 SQIVND (reference sequence). The CDR3 region has the DNA TGTGCCAGTAGTTTCAGGACAGGGGAGAGGACCGGGGAGCTGTTTTTT. Translation: CASSFRTGERTGELFF.

This sequence joins TRBV11-2 and TRBJ2-3; TRBD2 is a possible D gene (5 bases). V lost 5 bases to trimming and J lost 2 bases, with 17 bases between them. The CDR3 consists of 16 residues. Germline V gene data show CDR1 as SGHAT and CDR2 as FQNNGV. Here the CDR3 DNA reads TGTGCCAGCAGCCCCCTCGGGAACCCCTTCACAGATACGCAGTATTTT. This sequence encodes CASSPLGNPFTDTQYF.

The V call is TRBV6-6, the J call TRBJ2-5; 9 nucleotides align to TRBD2. CDR1 and CDR2 from the germline V gene are MNHNY and SVGAGI (reference sequence). The V and J ends lost 5 bases and 6 bases, in that order; junction bases with no gene match: 10. CDR3 size: 15 residues. CDR3 nucleotides: TGTGCCAGCAGTCTGGAGCTAGCGGGAAGACAGACCCAGTACTTC. Translated, it gives CASSLELAGRQTQYF.

The genes are TRBV6-5 and TRBJ1-4; 9 positions match TRBD1. With 5 bases clipped from V and 4 bases from J, the junction kept 2 bases outside the gene matches. The germline V gene has CDR1 MNHEY and CDR2 SVGAGI. The CDR3 length is 14 residues. The CDR3: CASSRDRVNEKLFF. The CDR3 DNA reads as TGTGCCAGCAGTCGGGACAGGGTTAATGAAAAACTGTTTTTT.

The chain has TRBV19 and TRBJ1-2; possibly TRBD1 for D (5 bases). Germline values: CDR1 LNHDA, CDR2 SQIVND (reference sequence). V was cut by 3 bases and J by 5 bases, with 10 bases left in between. The length of the CDR3 is 13 residues. In DNA, the CDR3 is TGTGCCAGTAGTATGCGGGACGGATATGGCTACACCTTC. It is translated as CASSMRDGYGYTF.

The rearrangement uses TRBV6-1 and TRBJ1-4; D may be TRBD1 (5 bases). Per the germline V gene, CDR1 is MNHNS and CDR2 is SASEGT. This CDR3 region has 15 residues. V was clipped by 6 bases and J by 5 bases, with 16 bases between them. The CDR3 loop is CASRLRGLGNEKLFF. CDR3 sequence (DNA): TGTGCCAGCAGACTTCGGGGACTGGGGAATGAAAAACTGTTTTTT.

This sequence joins TRBV5-1 and TRBJ2-7, with 9 bases that match TRBD2. Germline lookup yields CDR1 SGHRS and CDR2 YFSETQ. V was clipped by 4 bases and J by 6 bases; unmatched bases: 8. This CDR3 spans 14 amino acids. This CDR3 reads CASSNLAGVGEQYF. CDR3 bases: TGCGCCAGCAGCAATTTAGCGGGAGTCGGCGAGCAGTACTTC.

The J gene is TRBJ2-7, the V gene TRBV13, with 8 bases fitting TRBD1. The CDR3 totals 16 residues. Trimming took 5 bases from V and 3 from J; bases not matched to a gene: 12. CDR1 and CDR2 (germline): PRHDT, FYEKMQ (reference sequence). Here the CDR3 reads CASSVSVGQASYEQYF. DNA for the CDR3: TGTGCCAGCAGCGTATCCGTGGGACAGGCTAGCTACGAGCAGTACTTC.

The chain couples TRBV6-1 to TRBJ1-4; D is perhaps TRBD1 (6 bases). CDR1 is MNHNS and CDR2 is SASEGT in the germline V gene. This CDR3 comprises 12 residues. Trimming stripped 7 bases from V and 7 bases from J, with 10 bases between. Written as DNA, the CDR3 is TGTGCCAGCACTACAGGGAGTGAAAAACTGTTTTTT. As protein: CASTTGSEKLFF.

The rearrangement joins TRBV27 to TRBJ2-1; TRBD2 aligns across 9 bases. The CDR3 is 15 residues long. Trimming cost V 2 bases and J 8 bases; bases outside gene matches: 7. Germline V gene data show CDR1 as MNHEY and CDR2 as SMNVEV (reference sequence). The CDR3 spells CASSLRASGVDEQFF. The DNA of the CDR3 is TGTGCCAGCAGTTTACGAGCTAGCGGGGTCGATGAGCAGTTCTTC.

This chain links TRBV7-2 with TRBJ2-3; 8 positions agree with TRBD2. Germline V gene data show CDR1 as SGHTA and CDR2 as FQGNSA. The V segment lost 3 bases and the J segment 2 bases; nucleotides outside the gene matches: 4. The CDR3 has 15 residues. The CDR3 coding sequence is TGTGCCAGCAGCTTCAGCGGGAGCCCCACAGATACGCAGTATTTT. Its translation is CASSFSGSPTDTQYF.

The gene calls are TRBV2 and TRBJ2-2; tentative D call: TRBD2 (5 bases). There are 14 residues in the CDR3. Germline V gene data show CDR1 as SNHLY and CDR2 as FYNNEI. V was cut by 6 bases and J by 4 bases, with 12 bases left in between. The CDR3: CASRETRRTGELFF. Here the CDR3 DNA reads TGTGCCAGCAGGGAAACTAGGCGCACCGGGGAGCTGTTTTTT.

The V call is TRBV7-2, the J call TRBJ1-2; D gene unclear. Germline CDR1 is SGHTA and CDR2 is FQGNSA. Deletions cut 3 bases from V and 8 bases from J, with 7 bases between. The CDR3 totals 11 residues. The CDR3 coding sequence is TGTGCCAGCAGCTTCGGTCTGGGCTACACCTTC. It encodes CASSFGLGYTF.

The CDR3 is CASSQAGGAYEQYF. In nucleotides, the CDR3 is TGTGCCAGCAGCCAGGCGGGGGGTGCCTACGAGCAGTACTTC. This rearrangement joins TRBV4-2 to TRBJ2-5, with 8 bases matching TRBD2. The last part of the DNA fits TRBJ2-7 better; the J call may be wrong. Germline CDR1 reads LGHNA; CDR2 reads YNFKEQ. This CDR3 has 14 residues.

The chain couples TRBV10-2 to TRBJ2-5; TRBD2 matches 8 bases. With V trimmed by 0 bases and J by 2 bases, 8 bases remained unmatched. The CDR3 spans 17 residues. Germline-derived CDR1 and CDR2 are WSHSY and SAAADI. CDR3 in amino acids: CASSESRLAGTQETQYF. The CDR3 bases are TGCGCCAGCAGTGAGTCAAGATTAGCGGGGACACAAGAGACCCAGTACTTC.

The chain carries TRBV6-5 and TRBJ2-1; 15 bases line up with TRBD2. Germline loops: CDR1 MNHEY, CDR2 SVGAGI. The CDR3 extends over 15 amino acids. The V gene end was trimmed by 5 bases and the J gene end by 12 bases; junction bases not matched to a gene: 8. CDR3: CASSTRTSGRVGQFF. For the CDR3, the DNA is TGTGCCAGCAGTACGCGGACTAGCGGGAGGGTAGGGCAGTTCTTC.

This clone has just a few counts. The CDR3, as DNA: TGTGCCAGCAGCAAAGAGGGGGCAGATACGCAGTATTTT. This sequence encodes CASSKEGADTQYF. The chain has TRBV21-1 and TRBJ2-3; TRBD1, the D gene given by the table, was not confirmed from the DNA. TRBV21-1 represents a pseudogene. This CDR3 has 13 amino acids.

This clone was observed a few times. The rearrangement links TRBV6-6 to TRBJ1-2, with D unclear. From germline, CDR1 is MNHNY and CDR2 SVGAGI (reference sequence). The V end lost 0 bases, the J end lost 4 bases, and 12 bases lay between the germline ends. CDR3 size: 15 residues. This chain's CDR3 is CASSYSDSDGYGYTF. In DNA form, the CDR3 reads TGTGCCAGCAGTTACTCAGATTCAGATGGCTATGGCTACACCTTC.

The J gene is TRBJ1-1, the V gene TRBV27, with a possible D match to TRBD1 (5 bases). The CDR3 contains 17 residues. Trimming shortened V by 6 bases and J by 3 bases, and 23 bases separated the two germline ends. Germline values: CDR1 MNHEY, CDR2 SMNVEV (reference sequence). The CDR3 DNA sequence: TGTGCCAGCAGCCGATGGCAGGGTTCGCGGGGTCACACTGAAGCTTTCTTT. This codes for CASSRWQGSRGHTEAFF.

This clone was seen only once. The chain uses TRBV25-1 and TRBJ2-5; TRBD1 matches at 8 bases. The last part of the DNA fits TRBJ2-7 better; the J call may be wrong. This CDR3 is 15 amino acids long. CDR1 and CDR2 (germline): MGHDK, SYGVNS. This CDR3 is CASSDDRGGAYEQYF. Written as DNA, the CDR3 is TGTGCCAGCAGTGATGACAGGGGAGGAGCCTACGAGCAGTACTTC.

The chain employs TRBV9 and TRBJ2-3; 11 nucleotides line up with TRBD2. V shed 0 bases, J shed 2 bases, and the junction held 5 bases outside the gene matches. This CDR3 has 17 amino acids. Germline V CDR1 and CDR2: SGDLS, YYNGEE. The CDR3 DNA is TGTGCCAGCAGCGTAGCTGGGACTAGCGGTTCCACAGATACGCAGTATTTT. It translates to CASSVAGTSGSTDTQYF.

The DNA of the CDR3 is TGTGCCAGCAGCTTTAAGGGGGACGAGCAGTACTTC. Its protein is CASSFKGDEQYF. The rearrangement joins TRBV7-9 to TRBJ2-7; perhaps TRBD1 as D (6 bases). The V gene's germline CDR1 is SEHNR and CDR2 FQNEAQ (reference sequence). This CDR3 is built from 12 residues. V dropped 3 bases and J dropped 5 bases, with 8 bases sitting between them.

This clone was detected only a few times. This rearrangement joins TRBV5-6 to TRBJ1-2; no firm D call. The CDR3 is made up of 15 amino acids. V gave up 1 base and J gave up 4 bases, with 14 bases separating them. CDR1 SGHDT and CDR2 YYEEEE come from the germline V gene. CDR3 residues: CASSLWRGSTYGYTF. The CDR3 DNA is TGTGCCAGCAGCTTGTGGCGGGGTAGTACCTATGGCTACACCTTC.

A note on this clone: This CDR3 is also generated by other DNA sequences in the sample. The rearrangement joins TRBV7-3 to TRBJ2-5; 7 bases agree with TRBD1. The CDR3 totals 13 residues. Looked up from germline, CDR1 is SGHTA and CDR2 is FQGTGA. After removal of 5 bases from V and 2 bases from J, the junction contained 2 bases not matched to a gene. The CDR3 is CASSQGQQETQYF. The CDR3 region has the DNA TGTGCCAGCAGCCAGGGACAGCAAGAGACCCAGTACTTC.

This clone was seen a single time. The chain employs TRBV12-1 and TRBJ2-7; the table calls TRBD2, which could not be checked here. TRBV12-1 is listed as a pseudogene. The CDR3 contains 15 residues. CDR3 loop: CASSLTSGRTYEQYF. The CDR3 nucleotides are TGTGCCAGCAGCTTGACTAGCGGGCGGACTTACGAGCAGTACTTC.

The chain joins TRBV7-2 to TRBJ2-3, with D tentatively TRBD2 (6 bases). Germline values: CDR1 SGHTA, CDR2 FQGNSA. V lost 2 bases to trimming and J lost 4 bases, with 13 bases between them. This CDR3 is built from 15 residues. In DNA, the CDR3 is TGTGCCAGCAGCTTAAACGGGAGAGGCGCAGATACGCAGTATTTT. It yields the protein CASSLNGRGADTQYF.

The chain uses TRBV9 and TRBJ1-1; D not resolved. The CDR3 sequence is 15 residues long. V shed 4 bases and J shed 4 bases, with 17 bases lying between them. Germline loops: CDR1 SGDLS, CDR2 YYNGEE. Here the CDR3 reads CASSLLDTKFTEAFF. The CDR3, as DNA: TGTGCCAGCAGCCTTTTAGACACGAAGTTCACTGAAGCTTTCTTT. Complete variable domain (other parts from reference TRBV9 and TRBJ1-1): DSGVTQTPKHLITATGQRVTLRCSPRSGDLSVYWYQQSLDQGLQFLIQYYNGEERAKGNILERFSAQQFPDLHSELNLSSLELGDSALYFCASSLLDTKFTEAFFGQGTRLTVV.

The chain recombines TRBV27 with TRBJ1-2, with 12 positions matching TRBD1. The germline V gene has CDR1 MNHEY and CDR2 SMNVEV (reference sequence). With V trimmed by 2 bases and J by 7 bases, 2 bases remained unmatched. The CDR3 spans 14 residues. Here the CDR3 DNA reads TGTGCCAGCAGTTTAGGGACAGGGGGCGGTGGCTACACCTTC. Its protein is CASSLGTGGGGYTF.